Below are 13 T cell receptor beta chains sequenced from a single sample in a study of T cell changes during pregnancy in multiple sclerosis. Clones were read by immunoSEQ multiplex PCR, and TCRdb kept only the in-frame ones, dropping some. The repertoire holds roughly 40,000 clones, with about 90% as singletons. The sequenced sample was CD4+ T cells from peripheral blood mononuclear cells, obtained before pregnancy. These receptors were obtained from a female donor with multiple sclerosis, enrolled in a pregnancy study.

The chain's CDR3 is CASSYPSGSTDTQYF. The CDR3 DNA reads as TGTGCCAGCAGTTACCCTAGCGGGAGCACAGATACGCAGTATTTT. V gene TRBV28 combines with J gene TRBJ2-3; 8 positions agree with TRBD2. CDR3 length: 15 amino acids. CDR1 and CDR2 from the germline V gene are MDHEN and SYDVKM. V was pared by 4 bases and J by 0 bases, with 3 bases of the junction left unmatched.

This chain joins TRBV25-1 and TRBJ1-6; TRBD1 matches at 7 bases. With V trimmed by 1 base and J by 10 bases, 7 bases remained unmatched. The CDR3 spans 15 residues. In germline, CDR1 is MGHDK, CDR2 SYGVNS. In DNA, the CDR3 is TGTGCCAGCAGTGAATTGACAGGGAGAGGATCACCCCTCCACTTT. It encodes CASSELTGRGSPLHF.

This clone was seen only once. This chain joins TRBV7-9 and TRBJ2-7, with TRBD2 as a possible D gene (6 bases). This CDR3 is 14 amino acids long. The ends were cut back, 5 bases at V and 1 base at J, with 12 bases in the middle. Germline V CDR1 and CDR2: SEHNR, FQNEAQ (reference sequence). CDR3 sequence (DNA): TGTGCCAGCAGCCCCGGGGGAATTTCCTACGAGCAGTACTTC. It yields the protein CASSPGGISYEQYF.

V and J are TRBV7-7 and TRBJ2-1; D uncertain. The CDR3 is made up of 14 amino acids. Germline V gives CDR1 SSHAT, CDR2 FNYEAQ (reference sequence). CDR3 loop: CASLERETSNEQFF. For the CDR3, the DNA is TGTGCTAGCTTAGAAAGAGAGACAAGCAATGAGCAGTTCTTC.

J is TRBJ2-1 and V is TRBV19, with 14 bases aligning to TRBD2. The CDR3 extends over 17 amino acids. V was pared by 4 bases and J by 5 bases, with 7 bases of the junction left unmatched. Looked up from germline, CDR1 is LNHDA and CDR2 is SQIVND (reference sequence). The CDR3 nucleotides are TGTGCCAGTAGTAGAGCCGGGACTAGCGGGGGAAACAATGAGCAGTTCTTC. As protein: CASSRAGTSGGNNEQFF.

This clone was seen once. The DNA for the CDR3 is TGTGCCAGCAGCGAGCGGACAGGGGGTACCGGGGAGCTGTTTTTT. Translated, it gives CASSERTGGTGELFF. The V gene is TRBV11-3, the J gene TRBJ2-2; 10 nucleotides align to TRBD1. The germline CDR1 and CDR2 sequences are SGHNT and YENEEA. V trimming: 5 bases; J trimming: 5 bases; junction bases outside the gene matches: 5. There are 15 residues in the CDR3. Drawing the rest from reference TRBV11-3 and TRBJ2-2, the complete variable domain is EAGVVQSPRYKIIEKKQPVAFWCNPISGHNTLYWYLQNLGQGPELLIRYENEEAVDDSQLPKDRFSAERLKGVDSTLKIQPAELGDSAVYLCASSERTGGTGELFFGEGSRLTVL.

This chain connects TRBV7-2 to TRBJ1-6; D gene ambiguous. Trimming pared 5 bases from V and 8 bases from J, leaving 13 bases between. The CDR3 consists of 14 residues. Germline V lookup: CDR1 SGHTA, CDR2 FQGNSA. The CDR3 nucleotides read TGTGCCAGCAGCAACGGGAGGGTGGATTCACCCCTCCACTTT. Amino acids: CASSNGRVDSPLHF.

V is TRBV5-4 and J is TRBJ2-5; maybe TRBD1 (6 bases). The CDR3 is 13 residues long. The germline V gene has CDR1 SGHNT and CDR2 YYREEE (reference sequence). Trimming removed 4 bases from V and 5 bases from J, with 12 bases in between. Here the CDR3 DNA reads TGTGCCAGCAGCCAACAGGGTCGGGAGACCCAGTACTTC. Translating gives CASSQQGRETQYF.

The V call is TRBV29-1, the J call TRBJ2-1; D perhaps matches TRBD2 (5 bases). CDR3 length: 13 amino acids. CDR1 is SQVTM, CDR2 ANQGSEA, per germline. V dropped 3 bases and J dropped 10 bases, with 16 bases sitting between them. CDR3 nucleotide sequence: TGCAGCGTTGACTTTGATACTAGAGGGGAGCAGTTCTTC. The encoded protein is CSVDFDTRGEQFF.

The rearrangement joins TRBV28 to TRBJ2-2; maybe TRBD2 (5 bases). V was trimmed by 5 bases and J by 4 bases, leaving 8 bases between them. The CDR3 contains 13 residues. CDR1 MDHEN and CDR2 SYDVKM come from the germline V gene. The CDR3 nucleotides are TGTGCCAGCAGTCAAGGAGGCACCGGGGAGCTGTTTTTT. Its translation is CASSQGGTGELFF. Filled out from reference TRBV28 and TRBJ2-2, the complete variable domain reads DVKVTQSSRYLVKRTGEKVFLECVQDMDHENMFWYRQDPGLGLRLIYFSYDVKMKEKGDIPEGYSVSREKKERFSLILESASTNQTSMYLCASSQGGTGELFFGEGSRLTVL.

The chain has TRBV7-8 and TRBJ2-7; D uncertain. This CDR3 contains 13 residues. The V gene lost 5 bases and the J gene lost 3 bases, with 11 bases spanning the gap. CDR1 and CDR2 from the germline V gene are SGHVS and FQNEAQ. CDR3 loop: CASSDIGHYEQYF. Written as DNA, the CDR3 is TGTGCCAGCAGCGACATAGGCCACTACGAGCAGTACTTC.

J is TRBJ2-7 and V is TRBV27, with a possible D match to TRBD1 (5 bases). V shed 5 bases and J shed 5 bases, with 19 bases lying between them. The CDR3 contains 15 residues. Germline CDR1 and CDR2: MNHEY and SMNVEV (reference sequence). The CDR3: CASSPPGKNHHEQYF. The CDR3 DNA is TGTGCCAGCAGTCCTCCAGGGAAAAATCACCACGAGCAGTACTTC.

This clone has a single count. V and J are TRBV11-2 and TRBJ2-1, with D maybe TRBD2 (5 bases). The CDR3 consists of 15 residues. CDR1 SGHAT and CDR2 FQNNGV come from the germline V gene. V gave up 1 base and J gave up 4 bases, with 11 bases separating them. The CDR3 bases are TGTGCCAGCAGCTTAGCGAGCGGTCCGTACAATGAGCAGTTCTTC. Residues: CASSLASGPYNEQFF.